The rows below give T cell receptor beta chains drawn from one sample of a study of OX40 agonist ivuxolimab in advanced cancers. Profiling relied on immunoSEQ multiplex PCR, and the TCRdb table lists in-frame clones only, not all of them. The sample has 70,000 to 90,000 clones, around 82% seen once. The specimen comprised CD4+ or CD8+ T cells sorted from blood, sampled in a trial of the OX40 agonist ivuxolimab. The receptors stem from an adult with an advanced solid tumor such as melanoma, head and neck, liver or kidney cancer. Each CDR3 is given without its conserved first and last residue. Fields, in order: clone size, V gene, CDR3 length, J gene, CDR3 protein. The listing skips clone size in some rows; elsewhere it reads once, few, many or a size class.

size: NA
V: TRBV19
length: 14
J: TRBJ2-2
CDR3: ASSINAGGATGELF

size: once
V: TRBV5-1
length: 13
J: TRBJ2-7
CDR3: ASSFSGGSSYEQY

size: once
V: TRBV9
length: 14
J: TRBJ2-1
CDR3: ASSSSRGSTYNEQF

size: once
V: TRBV7-9
length: 13
J: TRBJ2-3
CDR3: ASSRSGGAGDTQY

size: few
V: TRBV18
length: 11
J: TRBJ1-3
CDR3: ASSAGTGNTIY

size: NA
V: TRBV7-8
length: 11
J: TRBJ2-5
CDR3: ASSLVSQETQY

size: NA
V: TRBV14
length: 15
J: TRBJ1-2
CDR3: ASSQERQTIIPYGYT

size: NA
V: TRBV29-1
length: 9
J: TRBJ2-5
CDR3: SVAQGPTQY

size: once
V: TRBV15
length: 13
J: TRBJ2-7
CDR3: ATSRGTSGSYEQY

size: NA
V: TRBV5-8
length: 14
J: TRBJ2-1
CDR3: ASSVTSGRLGNEQF

size: NA
V: TRBV7-2
length: 12
J: TRBJ2-2
CDR3: ASSPDTNTGELF

size: NA
V: TRBV5-4
length: 12
J: TRBJ1-1
CDR3: ASSSGQRNTEAF

size: NA
V: TRBV14
length: 13
J: TRBJ2-5
CDR3: ASSQDFNRQETQY

size: NA
V: TRBV2
length: 11
J: TRBJ2-7
CDR3: ASTGGTAYEQY

size: NA
V: TRBV29-1
length: 12
J: TRBJ1-2
CDR3: SAPGGPGDYGYT

size: NA
V: TRBV2
length: 10
J: TRBJ2-7
CDR3: ASSTGSYEQY

size: NA
V: TRBV9
length: 11
J: TRBJ1-1
CDR3: ASSVSGGTEAF

size: NA
V: TRBV5-8
length: 12
J: TRBJ2-2
CDR3: ASRFRKNTGELF

size: once
V: TRBV5-1
length: 12
J: TRBJ2-7
CDR3: ASSLGTAPYEQY

size: once
V: TRBV4-3
length: 12
J: TRBJ1-4
CDR3: ASSQGRSNEKLF

size: NA
V: TRBV9
length: 11
J: TRBJ2-7
CDR3: ASSIYQGYEQY

size: NA
V: TRBV11-2
length: 13
J: TRBJ1-4
CDR3: ASSLVGSANEKLF

size: NA
V: TRBV7-2
length: 13
J: TRBJ2-7
CDR3: ASSRGTEGFYEQY

size: NA
V: TRBV7-9
length: 15
J: TRBJ2-5
CDR3: ASSLIGGLASQETQY

size: NA
V: TRBV19
length: 10
J: TRBJ2-1
CDR3: ASQGAGKEQF

size: once
V: TRBV5-4
length: 13
J: TRBJ2-7
CDR3: ASSFPTGGAYEQY

size: NA
V: TRBV4-1
length: 11
J: TRBJ1-2
CDR3: ASSQGGLYGYT

size: NA
V: TRBV7-7
length: 13
J: TRBJ2-1
CDR3: ASSPGTSGKHEQF

size: NA
V: TRBV19
length: 12
J: TRBJ1-1
CDR3: ASSSQLGSTEAF

size: NA
V: TRBV4-2
length: 12
J: TRBJ1-2
CDR3: ASSNSDPVYGYT

size: NA
V: TRBV5-6
length: 15
J: TRBJ2-5
CDR3: ASSLARGRGSAETQY

size: NA
V: TRBV19
length: 13
J: TRBJ2-2
CDR3: ASSIMIAGTGELF

size: NA
V: TRBV5-1
length: 13
J: TRBJ2-2
CDR3: ASSLVRGNTGELF

size: once
V: TRBV5-5
length: 14
J: TRBJ2-2
CDR3: ASSLELVTDTGELF

size: NA
V: TRBV2
length: 12
J: TRBJ2-2
CDR3: ASSVRGRNGELF

size: NA
V: TRBV6-1
length: 12
J: TRBJ2-1
CDR3: ASRFWAGDNEQF

size: NA
V: TRBV19
length: 14
J: TRBJ2-7
CDR3: ASSSAGGQVLYEQY

size: NA
V: TRBV28
length: 12
J: TRBJ2-1
CDR3: ASRYRGRVNEQF

size: NA
V: TRBV19
length: 12
J: TRBJ2-2
CDR3: ASSSGPNTGELF

size: NA
V: TRBV5-4
length: 11
J: TRBJ1-1
CDR3: ASSNRGWTEAF

size: NA
V: TRBV7-8
length: 14
J: TRBJ1-5
CDR3: ASSLRLRTGFQPQH

size: few
V: TRBV29-1
length: 11
J: TRBJ2-7
CDR3: SVSTGRTYEQY